This passage covers 8 T cell receptor beta chains from one sample sequenced in a study of CD8+CD57+ T cells in acquired aplastic anemia. CDR3 and TCR beta VDJ profiling relied on a genomic DNA template. TCRdb processed the reads anew with MiXCR; each CDR3 protein has one entry. The sample contains 200,000 to 250,000 distinct CDR3 sequences, 40% to 50% of which appear only once. Before being chosen for sequencing, patients had shown CD8+CD57+ cell expansion by flow cytometry. The sequenced material came from sorted CD4+, CD8+, or CD8+CD57+ T cells (not recorded which) from PBMCs. The receptors shown here come from a human donor with aplastic anemia.

This clonotype was seen a handful of times. One base away lies a much larger clone, so this may be a sequencing read error. The rearrangement joins TRBV27 to TRBJ1-5; 8 bases align to TRBD1. J gave up 5 bases and V 5 bases, and 2 bases lay outside the gene matches. The V gene's germline CDR1 is MNHEY and CDR2 SMNVEV (reference sequence). The CDR3 sequence is 13 residues long. As DNA, the CDR3 is TGTGCCAGCAGTCCCAGGGGGCATCAGCCCCAGCATTTT. Protein sequence: CASSPRGHQPQHF.

This clonotype was seen many times. The rearrangement uses TRBV5-1 and TRBJ1-6, with D maybe TRBD1 (6 bases). Germline CDR1 is SGHRS and CDR2 is YFSETQ. The CDR3 length is 15 residues. Trimming cost V 0 bases and J 5 bases, with 9 bases left between them. The CDR3 DNA follows: TGCGCCAGCAGCTTGGGGACAGCCAATAATTCACCCCTCCACTTT. Amino acids: CASSLGTANNSPLHF.

This clonotype was observed a single time. CDR3 nucleotides: TGTGCCAGTAGTATAACGACAGGGGTGGATGGCTACACCTTC. Amino acids: CASSITTGVDGYTF. The chain is built from TRBV19 and TRBJ1-2; 8 bases line up with TRBD1. Per the germline V gene, CDR1 is LNHDA and CDR2 is SQIVND (reference sequence). V was clipped by 2 bases and J by 6 bases; unmatched bases: 5. CDR3 length: 14 amino acids.

The chain recombines TRBV5-1 with TRBJ1-6; 7 bases align to TRBD1. The junction had 6 bases not matched to a gene; V was cut back by 4 bases and J by 14 bases. Germline loops: CDR1 SGHRS, CDR2 YFSETQ. The CDR3 sequence is 12 residues long. CDR3 bases: TGCGCCAGCAGCGTTAACAGGGGCGCCCTCCACTTT. Protein: CASSVNRGALHF. Drawing the rest from reference TRBV5-1 and TRBJ1-6, the complete variable domain is KAGVTQTPRYLIKTRGQQVTLSCSPISGHRSVSWYQQTPGQGLQFLFEYFSETQRNKGNFPGRFSGRQFSNSRSEMNVSTLELGDSALYLCASSVNRGALHFGNGTRLTVT.

The rearrangement uses TRBV10-3 and TRBJ2-7; 7 bases fit TRBD2. This CDR3 is built from 15 residues. Germline V CDR1 and CDR2: ENHRY, SYGVKD. The trim removed 6 bases at V and 2 bases at J, leaving 10 bases unmatched. CDR3 protein: CAIRNPLASPYEQYF. The CDR3 region has the DNA TGTGCCATCAGGAACCCACTAGCGTCCCCCTACGAGCAGTACTTC.

This clonotype occurred a few times. The V gene is TRBV30, the J gene TRBJ2-7, with a weak D call TRBD2 (5 bases). Germline V gives CDR1 GTSNPN, CDR2 SVGIG (reference sequence). The CDR3 has 15 amino acids. The V end was cut by 0 bases, the J end by 2 bases, with 14 bases between. For the CDR3, the DNA is TGTGCCTGGAGTGTACGTTTCGAGGGTACCTACGAGCAGTACTTC. Its translation is CAWSVRFEGTYEQYF.

This clonotype has at least ten counts. V is TRBV7-9 and J is TRBJ2-7; D gene uncertain. CDR3 length: 14 residues. Germline CDR1 is SEHNR and CDR2 is FQNEAQ (reference sequence). The V and J ends lost 5 bases and 2 bases respectively, with 13 bases between them. CDR3 region: CASSPDHSTYEQYF. Written as DNA, the CDR3 is TGTGCCAGCAGCCCCGACCACTCCACCTACGAGCAGTACTTC.

This clonotype was seen ten or more times. In nucleotides, the CDR3 is TGTGCCAGCTCCTGGCGGAGGAGCTCCTACGAGCAGTACTTC. Amino acids: CASSWRRSSYEQYF. This chain links TRBV5-5 with TRBJ2-7; possibly TRBD2 for D (5 bases). Trimming shortened V by 7 bases and J by 0 bases, and 14 bases separated the two germline ends. This CDR3 comprises 14 residues. Germline-derived CDR1 and CDR2 are SGHKS and YYEKEE (reference sequence).